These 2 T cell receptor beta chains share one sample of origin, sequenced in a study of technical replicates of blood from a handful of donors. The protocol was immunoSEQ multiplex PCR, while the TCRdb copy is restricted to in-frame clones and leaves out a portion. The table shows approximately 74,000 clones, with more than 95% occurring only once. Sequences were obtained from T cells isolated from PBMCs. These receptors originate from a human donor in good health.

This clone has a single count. CDR3 nucleotides: TGCGCCAGCAGCTTGGCCGAGGGAATTGAGCAGTTCTTC. This encodes CASSLAEGIEQFF. This rearrangement joins TRBV5-1 to TRBJ2-1, with a weak D call TRBD2 (5 bases). CDR1 is SGHRS, CDR2 YFSETQ, per germline. This CDR3 region has 13 residues. The V gene lost 0 bases and the J gene lost 9 bases, with 10 bases spanning the gap.

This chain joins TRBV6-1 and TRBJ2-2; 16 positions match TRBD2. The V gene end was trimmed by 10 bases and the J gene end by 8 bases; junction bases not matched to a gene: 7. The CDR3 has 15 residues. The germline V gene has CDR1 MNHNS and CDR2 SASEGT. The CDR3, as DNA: TGTGCCACCGGGGGACTAGCGGGAGGGCCGGGGGAGCTGTTTTTT. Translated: CATGGLAGGPGELFF.